The sequence of this T cell receptor beta chain was determined in a study of PD-L1 blockade in urothelial cancer. With 5 bases removed from V and 4 bases from J, the gap between germline ends came to 21 bases. Germline values: CDR1 SGHAT, CDR2 FQNNGV. CDR3 size: 17 residues. Measured with immunoSEQ multiplex PCR; TCRdb has only the in-frame clones, and not every one. In the table there are tens of thousands of clones, 80% to 90% of which are singletons. J is TRBJ2-1 and V is TRBV11-2, with D maybe TRBD2 (5 bases). Here the sequenced sample was PBMCs, taken around atezolizumab (anti-PD-L1) treatment. The receptor comes from a man in his fifties or sixties with urothelial cancer. The CDR3 bases are TGTGCCAGCAGCCTTATCTCCGGGATTGAGACATACAATGAGCAGTTCTTC. Protein product: CASSLISGIETYNEQFF.